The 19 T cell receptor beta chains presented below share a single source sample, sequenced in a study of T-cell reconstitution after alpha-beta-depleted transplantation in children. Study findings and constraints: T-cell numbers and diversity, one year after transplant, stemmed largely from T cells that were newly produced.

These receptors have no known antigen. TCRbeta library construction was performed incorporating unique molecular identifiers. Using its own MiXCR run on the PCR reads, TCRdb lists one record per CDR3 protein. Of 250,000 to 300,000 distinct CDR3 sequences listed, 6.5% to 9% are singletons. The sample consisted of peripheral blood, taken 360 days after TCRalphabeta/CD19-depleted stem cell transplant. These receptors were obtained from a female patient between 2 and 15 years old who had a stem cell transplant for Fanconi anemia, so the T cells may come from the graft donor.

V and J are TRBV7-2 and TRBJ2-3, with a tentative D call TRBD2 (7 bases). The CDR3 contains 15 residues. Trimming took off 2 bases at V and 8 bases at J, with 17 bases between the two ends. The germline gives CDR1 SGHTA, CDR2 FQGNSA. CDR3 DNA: TGTGCCAGCAGCTTATGGGAGGGGGGCGCAAGTACGCAGTATTTT. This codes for CASSLWEGGASTQYF.

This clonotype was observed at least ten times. CDR3 nucleotides: TGCAGTGCCCAGGTGGGCAGGGAAAGCACAGATACGCAGTATTTT. Encoded protein: CSAQVGRESTDTQYF. The J gene is TRBJ2-3, the V gene TRBV20-1; a weak D match, TRBD1 (5 bases). CDR1 DFQATT and CDR2 SNEGSKA come from the germline V gene (reference sequence). V gave up 6 bases and J gave up 0 bases, with 16 bases separating them. The CDR3 sequence is 15 residues long.

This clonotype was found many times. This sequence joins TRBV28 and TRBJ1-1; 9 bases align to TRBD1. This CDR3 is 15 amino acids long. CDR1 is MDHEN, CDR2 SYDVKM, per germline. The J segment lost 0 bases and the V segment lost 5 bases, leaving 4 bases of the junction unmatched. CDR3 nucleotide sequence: TGTGCCAGCAGTCGACAGGGGGAGCTGAACACTGAAGCTTTCTTT. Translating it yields CASSRQGELNTEAFF.

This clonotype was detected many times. The CDR3 nucleotides are TGCAGTGCCCGGTTCCTAGTGCTTCAGACCCAGTACTTC. Protein sequence: CSARFLVLQTQYF. This sequence joins TRBV20-1 and TRBJ2-5; D unresolved. Germline V gene lookup returns CDR1 DFQATT and CDR2 SNEGSKA (reference sequence). This CDR3 spans 13 amino acids. Trimming removed 6 bases from V and 6 bases from J, with 17 bases in between.

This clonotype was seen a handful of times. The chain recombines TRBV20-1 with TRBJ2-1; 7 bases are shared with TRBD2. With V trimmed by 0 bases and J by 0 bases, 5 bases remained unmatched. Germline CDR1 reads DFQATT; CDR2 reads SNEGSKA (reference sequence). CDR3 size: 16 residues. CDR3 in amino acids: CSARDGGEGSYNEQFF. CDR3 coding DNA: TGCAGTGCTAGAGATGGGGGGGAAGGCTCCTACAATGAGCAGTTCTTC.

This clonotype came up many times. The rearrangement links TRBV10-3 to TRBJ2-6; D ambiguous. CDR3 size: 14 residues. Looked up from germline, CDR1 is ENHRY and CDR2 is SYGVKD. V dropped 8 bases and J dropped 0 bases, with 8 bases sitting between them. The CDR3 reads CAIAESSGANVLTF. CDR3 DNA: TGTGCCATCGCGGAGAGCTCTGGGGCCAACGTCCTGACTTTC.

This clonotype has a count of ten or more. CDR3 nucleotide sequence: TGTGCCAGCAGCTTAGATGGGGCGGCGGGGACTGAAGCTTTCTTT. Amino acid sequence: CASSLDGAAGTEAFF. The J gene is TRBJ1-1, the V gene TRBV11-2; a possible D gene is TRBD1 (5 bases). Trimming pared 0 bases from V and 5 bases from J, leaving 13 bases between. The CDR3 consists of 15 residues. CDR1 SGHAT and CDR2 FQNNGV come from the germline V gene.

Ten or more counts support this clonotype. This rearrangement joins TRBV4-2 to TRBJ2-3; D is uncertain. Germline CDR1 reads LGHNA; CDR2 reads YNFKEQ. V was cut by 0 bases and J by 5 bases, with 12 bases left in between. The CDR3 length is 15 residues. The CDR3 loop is CASSQDPVKEDTQYF. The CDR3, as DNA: TGTGCCAGCAGCCAAGATCCGGTTAAAGAAGATACGCAGTATTTT.

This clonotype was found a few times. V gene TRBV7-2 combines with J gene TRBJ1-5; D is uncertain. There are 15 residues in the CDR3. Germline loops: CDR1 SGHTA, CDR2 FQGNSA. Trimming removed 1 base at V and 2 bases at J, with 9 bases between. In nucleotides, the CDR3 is TGTGCCAGCAGCTTAGGCAGTATGGGCAATCAGCCCCAGCATTTT. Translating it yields CASSLGSMGNQPQHF.

In DNA form, the CDR3 reads TGTGCCAGCAGTTTTCCACCGGGAGCCCCCACCACAGATACGCAGTATTTT. It is translated as CASSFPPGAPTTDTQYF. V usage is TRBV28 and J usage is TRBJ2-3, with D possibly being TRBD2 (6 bases). The V gene lost 3 bases and the J gene lost 2 bases, with 18 bases spanning the gap. Germline V gene lookup returns CDR1 MDHEN and CDR2 SYDVKM. CDR3 length: 17 amino acids.

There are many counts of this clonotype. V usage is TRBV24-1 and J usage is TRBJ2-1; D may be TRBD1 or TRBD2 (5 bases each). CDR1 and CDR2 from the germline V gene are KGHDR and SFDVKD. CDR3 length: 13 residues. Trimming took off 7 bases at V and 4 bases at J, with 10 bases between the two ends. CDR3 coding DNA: TGTGCCACCAGCAGGGACGTTTACAATGAGCAGTTCTTC. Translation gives CATSRDVYNEQFF.

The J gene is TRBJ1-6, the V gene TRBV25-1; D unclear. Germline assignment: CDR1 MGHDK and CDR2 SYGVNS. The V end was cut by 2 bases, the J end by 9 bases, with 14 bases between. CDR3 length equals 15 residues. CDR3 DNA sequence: TGTGCCAGCAGTGAAGTACGGGGAGGACGTTCACCCCTCCACTTT. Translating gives CASSEVRGGRSPLHF.

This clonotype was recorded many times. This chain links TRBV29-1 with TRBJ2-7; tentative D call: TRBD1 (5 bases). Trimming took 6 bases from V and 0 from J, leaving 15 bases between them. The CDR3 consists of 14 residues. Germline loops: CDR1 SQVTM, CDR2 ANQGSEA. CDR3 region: CSVRLDSVSYEQYF. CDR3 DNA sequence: TGCAGCGTACGCCTCGACAGCGTCTCCTACGAGCAGTACTTC.

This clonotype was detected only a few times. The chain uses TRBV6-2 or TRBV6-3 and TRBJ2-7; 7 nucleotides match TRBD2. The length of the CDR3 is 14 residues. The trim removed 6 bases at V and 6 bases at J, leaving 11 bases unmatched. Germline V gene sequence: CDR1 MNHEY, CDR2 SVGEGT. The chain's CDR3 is CASSRRLASGEQYV. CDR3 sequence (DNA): TGTGCCAGCAGCCGGAGACTAGCTTCTGGCGAGCAGTACGTC.

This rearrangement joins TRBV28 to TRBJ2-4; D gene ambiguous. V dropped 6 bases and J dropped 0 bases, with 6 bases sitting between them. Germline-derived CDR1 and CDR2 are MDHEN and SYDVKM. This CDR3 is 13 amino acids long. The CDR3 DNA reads TGTGCCAGCAGATGGACAGCCAAAAACATTCAGTACTTC. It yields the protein CASRWTAKNIQYF.

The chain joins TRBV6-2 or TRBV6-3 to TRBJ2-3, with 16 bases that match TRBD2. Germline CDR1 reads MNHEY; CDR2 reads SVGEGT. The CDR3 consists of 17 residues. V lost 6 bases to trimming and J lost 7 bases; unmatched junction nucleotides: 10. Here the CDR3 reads CASSRGTSGGAVNTQYF. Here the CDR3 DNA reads TGTGCCAGCAGCCGCGGGACTAGCGGGGGGGCCGTGAATACGCAGTATTTT.

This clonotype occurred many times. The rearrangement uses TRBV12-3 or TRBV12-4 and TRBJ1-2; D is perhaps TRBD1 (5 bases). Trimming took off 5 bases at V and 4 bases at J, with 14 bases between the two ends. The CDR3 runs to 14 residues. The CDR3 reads CASSPGLLGYGYTF. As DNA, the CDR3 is TGTGCCAGCAGTCCGGGGCTGCTGGGCTATGGCTACACCTTC.

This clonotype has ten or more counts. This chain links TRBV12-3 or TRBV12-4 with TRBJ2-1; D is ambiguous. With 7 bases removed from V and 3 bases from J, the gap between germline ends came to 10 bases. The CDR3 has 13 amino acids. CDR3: CASTKDGYNEQFF. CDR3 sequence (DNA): TGTGCCAGCACCAAGGACGGCTACAATGAGCAGTTCTTC.

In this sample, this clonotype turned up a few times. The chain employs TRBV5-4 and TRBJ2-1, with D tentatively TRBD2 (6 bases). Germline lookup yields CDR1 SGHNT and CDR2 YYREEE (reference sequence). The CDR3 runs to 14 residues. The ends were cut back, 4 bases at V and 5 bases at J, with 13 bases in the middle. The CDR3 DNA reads TGTGCCAGCAGCCCCGCTCTAGCGAACAATGAGCAGTTCTTC. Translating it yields CASSPALANNEQFF.